A selection of T cell receptor beta chains follows, all from one sample in a study of T-cell reconstitution after alpha-beta-depleted transplantation in children. TCRdb passed the PCR reads through MiXCR, listing each CDR3 protein once. The sample has about 980,000 distinct CDR3 sequences; roughly 29% are singletons. The sequencing used PBMCs, mostly from graft donor cells, collected 360 days after TCRalphabeta/CD19-depleted stem cell transplant. These receptors all come from a boy younger than two who had a stem cell transplant for SCID, so the T cells may come from the graft donor. Both conserved end residues are trimmed from each CDR3.

cdr3_length v_call cdr3_aa
12 TRBV5-5 ASSVGLWNYEQY
12 TRBV12-3/TRBV12-4 ASSLAGTRETQY
13 TRBV24-1 ATSDRGGKYNEQF
12 TRBV7-2 ASSLAGAPSEQY
14 TRBV5-1 ASSQLVGVTNTEAF
10 TRBV2 ASSVSADTQY
12 TRBV12-3/TRBV12-4 ASRRTGLNEKLF
11 TRBV27 ASSYTGSYEQY
14 TRBV20-1 SARDRWGGPVDEQF
10 TRBV30 AWSVYEQKAF
13 TRBV12-3/TRBV12-4 ASSQQGGTFYGYT
13 TRBV11-2 ASSRGRMDQETQY
13 TRBV5-1 ASSPTLASYNEQF
12 TRBV21-1 ASPETGSLNEQF
13 TRBV5-5 ASSFRQGGWYEQY
10 TRBV5-1 ASSSLANTQY
12 TRBV5-1 ASSLGYLQETQY
14 TRBV9 ASSPGDGDNNEKLF
12 TRBV12-3/TRBV12-4 ASSLALVDDEQY
9 TRBV7-3 ASSLGGVKF
13 TRBV24-1 ATSDSTTGNQPQH
12 TRBV4-2 ASSQGGQGDTQY
13 TRBV5-1 ASSFGTGRADTQY
12 TRBV29-1 SVTGGASTGELF
15 TRBV3-1 ASSRRPGPSGHNEQF
15 TRBV19 ASSRDTSSSYNSPLH
12 TRBV12-3/TRBV12-4 ASMRLAWGNEQF
12 TRBV20-1 SATRQGSSYEQY
12 TRBV20-1 SARARQGNSPLH
13 TRBV24-1 ATSDFREGNTEAF
14 TRBV5-1 ASSTSGTPAGNTIY
12 TRBV12-3/TRBV12-4 ASSFRVEDTEAF
13 TRBV7-2 ASSLLTGPREKLF
11 TRBV6-2/TRBV6-3 ASSATGSGELF
16 TRBV3-1 ASSQGRGMWDTQETQY
13 TRBV5-1 ASSLVPDRLYEQY
12 TRBV5-1 ASSLNIQAPEAF
12 TRBV20-1 SASGGTGGSEQY
11 TRBV18 ASSPELGAEAF
12 TRBV27 ASSLGIQGNEQF
12 TRBV12-3/TRBV12-4 ASSVWTSTDTQY
11 TRBV7-2 ASRLSGTGELF
10 TRBV20-1 SGATSSSMQY
13 TRBV24-1 ATSDLARDPRELF
13 TRBV20-1 SAWSDRVGTDTQY
12 TRBV2 ASSDSWRNEKLF